A selection of T cell receptor beta chains follows, all from one sample in a study of T-cell memory formation after mild COVID-19. TCRdb ran MiXCR on the 5' RACE reads and lists one entry per CDR3 protein. The data contain 200,000 to 250,000 distinct CDR3 sequences, 16% of them singletons. Specimen: PBMCs or a T cell subset sorted from them (not recorded which). The origin of the receptors is a man aged 18 to 29 who had mild COVID-19 (a few samples of this study predate the infection). Cell type and time point are not known. The CDR3 runs from the conserved cysteine through the conserved F or W. Each record gives: V gene, clone size, J gene, D gene, CDR3 DNA, CDR3 protein. A D gene is named only where the DNA matches it firmly. A row's size may be missing; if present it is once, few, many or a size class.

TRBV28,.,TRBJ1-1,.,TGTGCCAGCAGTCCTCCTCGGGGGGGAAAAGGCACTGAAGCTTTCTTT,CASSPPRGGKGTEAFF
TRBV4-3,many,TRBJ1-1,.,TGCGCCAGCAGCCAAGGGAACCGGGGTGAAGCTGAAGCTTTCTTT,CASSQGNRGEAEAFF
TRBV5-4,few,TRBJ1-1,.,TGTGCCGGGGCCTTTGGGGGGGGCATTAGGGACACTGAAGCTTTCTTT,CAGAFGGGIRDTEAFF
TRBV18,.,TRBJ1-6,.,TGTGCCAGCTCCCCGGACGGGGTTAGCGACTCCTATAATTCACCCCTCCACTTT,CASSPDGVSDSYNSPLHF
TRBV9,.,TRBJ1-1,.,TGTGCCAGCAGCGTAGAGGTCAGGGGCGAGACTGAAGCTTTCTTT,CASSVEVRGETEAFF
TRBV6-5,.,TRBJ1-3,.,TGTGCCAGCAGTTACTCGAGTCAGGCTGGCACCATATATTTT,CASSYSSQAGTIYF
TRBV18,few,TRBJ2-1,.,TGTGCCAGCTCCTCCGCGGTAGGGGGCAATGAGCAGTTCTTC,CASSSAVGGNEQFF
TRBV5-1,few,TRBJ1-1,TRBD1,TGCGCCAGCGGGACCGGGACAGCCAACACTGAAGCTTTCTTT,CASGTGTANTEAFF
TRBV29-1,few,TRBJ1-5,TRBD1,TGCAGCGTTGACAGGGGGCATCAGCCCCAGCATTTT,CSVDRGHQPQHF
TRBV10-3,.,TRBJ2-5,.,TGTGCCATCAGTGACCTAGGGGGGAAAGAGACCCAGTACTTC,CAISDLGGKETQYF
TRBV20-1,few,TRBJ2-5,.,TGCAGTGCTAGAGAGGGGACGTACCAAGAGACCCAGTACTTC,CSAREGTYQETQYF
TRBV6-5,few,TRBJ2-3,.,TGTGCCAGCAGGCAGTGGGATACGCAGTATTTT,CASRQWDTQYF
TRBV9,.,TRBJ1-1,.,TGTGCCAGCAGCGCCGGGGCGGGGAGCACTGAAGCTTTCTTT,CASSAGAGSTEAFF
TRBV7-2,many,TRBJ1-4,.,TGTGCCAGCAGCTCCCCAGGGGACGAAAAACTGTTTTTT,CASSSPGDEKLFF
TRBV7-3,many,TRBJ2-3,TRBD2,TGTGCCAGCAGCCCCGGACTAGCGGCGGTCACAGATACGCAGTATTTT,CASSPGLAAVTDTQYF
TRBV4-3,.,TRBJ1-2,TRBD1,TGCGCCAGCAGCCACGAACAGGGGTCGGGCTATGGCTACACCTTC,CASSHEQGSGYGYTF
TRBV20-1,.,TRBJ1-1,TRBD1,TGCAGTGCTAGAACCGGGACAGTAGCTTTCTTT,CSARTGTVAFF
TRBV12-3/TRBV12-4,few,TRBJ1-2,TRBD1,TGTGCCAGCAGTTTACGGGACAGGGGCTATGGCTACACCTTC,CASSLRDRGYGYTF
TRBV14,many,TRBJ2-3,.,TGTGCCAGCAGCCGGGACTATACGCAGTATTTT,CASSRDYTQYF
TRBV20-1,many,TRBJ1-5,.,TGCAGTGCTAGTCGAGTTGGGGGGAGCAATCAGCCCCAGCATTTT,CSASRVGGSNQPQHF
TRBV20-1,.,TRBJ2-7,.,TGCAGTGCTATCCGTCCCGGTCCACCCGGGAGCGAGCAGTACTTC,CSAIRPGPPGSEQYF
TRBV7-9,many,TRBJ2-2,.,TGTGCCAGCAGTCCAAATTGGAGAGGGGAGCTGTTTTTT,CASSPNWRGELFF
TRBV20-1,few,TRBJ2-4,.,TGCAGTGCTAGGCCCCCGTCCCAAAACATTCAGTACTTC,CSARPPSQNIQYF
TRBV20-1,.,TRBJ2-3,TRBD2,TGCAGTGCTAGAGCGGGGGGATTTCCTAGCACAGATACGCAGTATTTT,CSARAGGFPSTDTQYF
TRBV7-3,.,TRBJ2-1,TRBD1,TGTGCCAGCAGCCCCGACCCGACAGGGAAGCAGTTCTTC,CASSPDPTGKQFF
TRBV24-1,many,TRBJ2-2,.,TGTGCCACCAGACAGTACTCCACCGGGGAGCTGTTTTTT,CATRQYSTGELFF
TRBV10-2,few,TRBJ2-1,TRBD2,TGCGCCAGCACTAGACTAGCGGGGGGGCGAAGGAATGAGCAGTTCTTC,CASTRLAGGRRNEQFF
TRBV24-1,.,TRBJ2-3,.,TGTGCCACCAGTGCGCGGCGGCGGGGCGGGACAGATACGCAGTATTTT,CATSARRRGGTDTQYF
TRBV5-1,.,TRBJ2-1,.,TGCGCCAGCAGCTTGGCGGCAATCGATGAGCAGTTCTTC,CASSLAAIDEQFF
TRBV5-1,few,TRBJ2-3,TRBD2,TGCGCCAGCAGCAGAGCGGGGGGCCAGAGTTTATATACGCAGTATTTT,CASSRAGGQSLYTQYF
TRBV6-5,few,TRBJ1-1,.,TGTGCCAGCACCTACGGGGGGAAGGCTTTCTTT,CASTYGGKAFF
TRBV29-1,many,TRBJ2-1,.,TGCAGCGTGGCTCACGGGTACAATGAGCAGTTCTTC,CSVAHGYNEQFF
TRBV10-2,few,TRBJ2-7,.,TGCGCCAGCAGTTCCCTGGCCCGTCGACCCTACGAGCAGTACTTC,CASSSLARRPYEQYF
TRBV11-2,few,TRBJ2-3,TRBD1,TGTGCCAGCAGGATGGACAGGGCAGTATTAACGCAGTATTTT,CASRMDRAVLTQYF
TRBV18,.,TRBJ2-6,.,TGTGCCAGCTCATCTCTTATCTCTGGGGCCAACGTCCTGACTTTC,CASSSLISGANVLTF
TRBV6-6,few,TRBJ1-5,.,TGTGCCACTACCGGGGCCAGTGTGAATCAGCCCCAGCATTTT,CATTGASVNQPQHF
TRBV7-2,.,TRBJ1-6,.,TGTGCCAGTGGTCATATTTCTGGAGGGATTAATTCACCCCTCCACTTT,CASGHISGGINSPLHF
TRBV20-1,.,TRBJ2-5,.,TGCAGTGTCCCGTGGGGAGAGACCCAGTACTTC,CSVPWGETQYF
TRBV20-1,few,TRBJ2-5,.,TGCAGTGCCGTAGAGGAGACCCAGTACTTC,CSAVEETQYF
TRBV9,few,TRBJ2-3,.,TGTGCCAGCAGCGTATTCCGGGGGTCAGATACGCAGTATTTT,CASSVFRGSDTQYF
TRBV12-3/TRBV12-4,.,TRBJ1-1,.,TGTGCCAGCACATCCGGGATGAACACTGAAGCTTTCTTT,CASTSGMNTEAFF
TRBV5-1,few,TRBJ2-1,TRBD2,TGCGCCAGCAGCTTCCTGGCTAGCGGGGTCGGTAGTGAGCAGTTCTTC,CASSFLASGVGSEQFF
TRBV7-2,few,TRBJ1-2,.,TGTGCCAGCAGCTCAGGCGCGGGGCAGGGGTATGGCTACACCTTC,CASSSGAGQGYGYTF
TRBV20-1,few,TRBJ1-1,TRBD1,TGCAGTGCGGAGACCCCGGGACAGGGTAACACTGAAGCTTTCTTT,CSAETPGQGNTEAFF
TRBV19,.,TRBJ1-2,TRBD1,TGTGCCAGTAGTATCCGGACAGGGGGCGGTGGCTACACCTTC,CASSIRTGGGGYTF
TRBV9,few,TRBJ2-1,.,TGTGCCAGCAGCGTAGGTGGACTGGACAGCCATGAGCAGTTCTTC,CASSVGGLDSHEQFF
TRBV6-6,.,TRBJ1-2,.,TGTGCCAGCAGTTACTCGAATATCGCTGGCTACACCTTC,CASSYSNIAGYTF
TRBV4-3,.,TRBJ2-1,TRBD1,TGCGCCAGCAGCCAACAGGGGGCTAACTACAATGAGCAGTTCTTC,CASSQQGANYNEQFF